The next 7 T cell receptor beta chains were all read from a single sample in a study of blood T cell repertoires in COVID-19 (dated by TCRdb to 2020 to 2021). Library creation used the immunoSEQ multiplex PCR assay. The table comes from immuneACCESS by way of TCRdb, which keeps in-frame sequences with V and J called. Part of the clones is missing from these tables; in studies checked, under half for an unresolved V gene and the rest for unknown reasons. Recorded for this sample are 270,000 or so clones; approximately 86% of them occurred a single time. Around 8.8% of the sample is in the top ten clones. Input material: peripheral blood. Receptors were obtained from a man in his forties with active or convalescent COVID-19.

The J gene is TRBJ2-1, the V gene TRBV25-1; 10 positions match TRBD2. Per germline, CDR1 MGHDK and CDR2 SYGVNS. Germline trimming cut 7 bases from V and 2 bases from J; bases unmatched to any gene: 8. This CDR3 is 16 amino acids long. The CDR3: CASISSSGRAYNEQFF. CDR3 sequence (DNA): TGTGCCAGCATCTCATCGAGCGGGAGGGCCTACAATGAGCAGTTCTTC.

The J gene is TRBJ1-5, the V gene TRBV5-6, with D perhaps matching TRBD1 (6 bases). CDR3 length: 16 residues. Deletions cut 1 base from V and 1 base from J, with 12 bases between. Germline V lookup: CDR1 SGHDT, CDR2 YYEEEE. This chain's CDR3 is CASSLSRGDSNQPQHF. CDR3 bases: TGTGCCAGCAGCTTGTCCAGGGGAGACAGCAATCAGCCCCAGCATTTT.

The V call is TRBV7-2, the J call TRBJ2-7; D perhaps matches TRBD2 (5 bases). Germline CDR1 is SGHTA and CDR2 is FQGNSA. Trimming left V 5 bases short and J 1 base short, with 15 bases between. The CDR3 is made up of 15 amino acids. The chain's CDR3 is CASSTAGSESYEQYF. The CDR3 DNA reads TGTGCCAGCAGCACTGCGGGTAGCGAATCCTACGAGCAGTACTTC.

This clone occurred once. This chain links TRBV6-5 with TRBJ1-1; D gene uncertain. From germline, CDR1 is MNHEY and CDR2 SVGAGI. Trimming stripped 0 bases from V and 0 bases from J, with 8 bases between. The CDR3 is 15 amino acids. CDR3 loop: CASSYSAQMNTEAFF. The CDR3 region has the DNA TGTGCCAGCAGTTACTCAGCGCAGATGAACACTGAAGCTTTCTTT.

This chain joins TRBV19 and TRBJ1-2, with 8 bases that match TRBD1. From germline, CDR1 is LNHDA and CDR2 SQIVND (reference sequence). The CDR3 runs 17 residues. The ends lost 5 bases at V and 2 bases at J; junction bases unmatched: 13. CDR3 in amino acids: CASSRPGQGASNYGYTF. DNA for the CDR3: TGTGCCAGTAGTCGCCCGGGGCAGGGGGCCTCAAACTATGGCTACACCTTC.

This clone was observed once. The chain joins TRBV7-9 to TRBJ1-5; maybe TRBD1 (5 bases). CDR3 length equals 14 residues. Germline CDR1 reads SEHNR; CDR2 reads FQNEAQ (reference sequence). The V end was cut by 10 bases, the J end by 3 bases, with 16 bases between. This CDR3 reads CATAGRGDNQPQHF. The DNA of the CDR3 is TGTGCCACCGCTGGGAGGGGAGACAATCAGCCCCAGCATTTT.

This clone occurred a few times. The chain links TRBV28 to TRBJ1-1; D may be TRBD1 (5 bases). There are 14 residues in the CDR3. The V gene's germline CDR1 is MDHEN and CDR2 SYDVKM. V was pared by 6 bases and J by 4 bases, with 15 bases between. In DNA, the CDR3 is TGTGCCAGCAGGCGCTGGGCAGGGCTCACTGAAGCTTTCTTT. It codes for CASRRWAGLTEAFF.